This T cell receptor beta chain was captured by sequencing in a study of molecular identifiers for immune sequencing clone quantification. Study-level points and caveats: In a background of over 750,000 naive cells, spiked Jurkat TCR RNA from one cell was reportedly detectable. Clones with over 20 RNA copies captured over 98% of effector molecules but under 1% of naive ones.

Between about 18,000 and 1,100,000 sorted cells, with 10%, 30% or 50% RNA, yielded naive CD8 libraries. Previously reported methods and listed TCR primers produced the bulk TCR libraries. TCRdb analysed the PCR reads with MiXCR anew, one entry per CDR3 protein. This repertoire shows about 630,000 distinct CDR3 sequences, about 25% found once; its top ten account for about 0.8%. The CDR3 spans 15 residues. The trim removed 4 bases at V and 2 bases at J, leaving 8 bases unmatched. Germline CDR1 and CDR2: SNHLY and FYNNEI. A few counts support this clonotype. Its specificity is not known. Input material: naive CD8+ T cells from blood, with Jurkat cell RNA spiked in. Subset reported: FACS-sorted CD8+CD4-CCR7+CD45RA+ naive T cells. The TCR originated in a human donor in good health. Some libraries in this study had Jurkat cell RNA spiked in. The chain uses TRBV2 and TRBJ2-7, with TRBD1 matching 7 bases. CDR3 sequence (DNA): TGTGCCAGCAGTGTGCCAGGGGGAAACACCTACGAGCAGTACTTC. It specifies CASSVPGGNTYEQYF.